These 11 T cell receptor beta chains were all obtained from the same sample, sequenced in a study of beta chain features in type 1 diabetes. Findings of the study overall: Moderately but significantly shorter TCRB CDR3s were found in Type 1 diabetes patients in all four CD4+ subsets.

No cognate antigen is known for these TCRs. Sequencing targeted expressed TCRB transcripts, as all isolated RNA had been reverse transcribed. Assay: immunoSEQ multiplex PCR; the TCRdb copy retains only in-frame clones and omits some. The data hold about 280,000 clones, with 15% observed a single time. Sequenced: naive CD4+ T cells from blood. The receptors were sampled from a man younger than 35 with type 1 diabetes.

The chain has TRBV7-8 and TRBJ1-5; tentative D call: TRBD1 (5 bases). This CDR3 has 12 residues. V gave up 5 bases and J gave up 7 bases, with 9 bases separating them. Germline assignment: CDR1 SGHVS and CDR2 FQNEAQ. CDR3 residues: CASSRWGQPQHF. Here the CDR3 DNA reads TGTGCCAGCAGCCGGTGGGGCCAGCCCCAGCATTTT.

In its sample, this clone was seen a few times. The chain joins TRBV10-3 to TRBJ1-1; a possible D gene is TRBD1 (6 bases). Germline V lookup: CDR1 ENHRY, CDR2 SYGVKD. Trimming removed 4 bases at V and 0 bases at J, with 9 bases between. The CDR3 length is 14 residues. The CDR3 nucleotides are TGTGCCATCAGTGTCGGACAGTTGAACACTGAAGCTTTCTTT. It yields the protein CAISVGQLNTEAFF.

The V and J genes are TRBV6-5 and TRBJ2-5, with D tentatively TRBD1 (6 bases). Germline V gene data show CDR1 as MNHEY and CDR2 as SVGAGI. The CDR3 consists of 12 residues. Trimming removed 6 bases at V and 5 bases at J, with 10 bases between. The chain's CDR3 is CASRADRETQYF. In nucleotides, the CDR3 is TGTGCCAGCAGAGCCGACAGGGAGACCCAGTACTTC.

In this sample, this clone turned up a few times. The chain joins TRBV28 to TRBJ2-3; TRBD2 agrees at 7 bases. The CDR3 extends over 12 amino acids. CDR1 and CDR2 from the germline V gene are MDHEN and SYDVKM. V lost 8 bases, J lost 4 bases, and 3 bases stayed unmatched. The CDR3 coding sequence is TGTGCCAGCGTGGGGGGGGCAGATACGCAGTATTTT. It is translated as CASVGGADTQYF.

The sample holds a few counts of this clone. The gene calls are TRBV7-2 and TRBJ2-7; maybe TRBD1 (5 bases). The CDR3 runs to 15 residues. Trimming removed 2 bases at V and 4 bases at J, with 15 bases between. Germline lookup yields CDR1 SGHTA and CDR2 FQGNSA. CDR3 protein: CASSLLGADQYEQYF. The CDR3 DNA reads TGTGCCAGCAGCTTATTAGGGGCGGATCAATACGAGCAGTACTTC.

The sample holds a few counts of this clone. This chain joins TRBV7-9 and TRBJ1-5; D gene uncertain. Per germline, CDR1 SEHNR and CDR2 FQNEAQ (reference sequence). This CDR3 region has 9 residues. In nucleotides, the CDR3 is TGTGCGCGGGATCAGCCCCAGCATTTT. Translated: CARDQPQHF.

This clone was counted only a few times. V and J are TRBV30 and TRBJ1-1, with D perhaps TRBD1 (5 bases). Germline CDR1 and CDR2: GTSNPN and SVGIG (reference sequence). There are 15 residues in the CDR3. Between the trimmed V and J ends, which lost 1 base and 2 bases, there was a span of 14 bases. This CDR3 is CAWSDPRQGNTEAFF. The CDR3 region has the DNA TGTGCCTGGAGTGACCCCCGGCAGGGTAACACTGAAGCTTTCTTT.

The V call is TRBV14, the J call TRBJ1-4; possibly TRBD1 for D (5 bases). Germline V gives CDR1 SGHDN, CDR2 FVKESK. Trimming pared 5 bases from V and 5 bases from J, leaving 12 bases between. This CDR3 contains 14 residues. CDR3 region: CASSSRGRNEKLFF. The CDR3 DNA is TGTGCCAGCAGCTCAAGGGGCAGAAATGAAAAACTGTTTTTT.

Only a few counts were recorded for this clone. The chain joins TRBV19 to TRBJ2-1; D possibly corresponds to TRBD1 (8 bases). In germline, CDR1 is LNHDA, CDR2 SQIVND (reference sequence). The length of the CDR3 is 17 residues. Trimming cost V 3 bases and J 2 bases, with 17 bases left between them. The CDR3 loop is CASSMGGQGATYNEQFF. The CDR3 coding sequence is TGTGCCAGTAGTATGGGGGGGCAGGGGGCTACCTACAATGAGCAGTTCTTC.

There are a few counts of this clone. The rearrangement links TRBV19 to TRBJ2-3; tentatively, D is TRBD1 (6 bases). The length of the CDR3 is 14 residues. Trimming shortened V by 7 bases and J by 2 bases, and 13 bases separated the two germline ends. Germline CDR1 and CDR2: LNHDA and SQIVND (reference sequence). CDR3 amino acids: CASNPGTHTDTQYF. The CDR3 DNA reads as TGTGCCAGTAACCCCGGGACACACACAGATACGCAGTATTTT.

This clone appeared a few times. The gene calls are TRBV5-6 and TRBJ1-6; 7 bases map to TRBD1. The germline V gene encodes CDR1 SGHDT and CDR2 YYEEEE. After removal of 3 bases from V and 7 bases from J, the junction contained 7 bases not matched to a gene. CDR3 length: 15 amino acids. CDR3 sequence: CASSSLTGANSPLHF. The DNA for the CDR3 is TGTGCCAGCAGCTCACTTACAGGGGCCAATTCACCCCTCCACTTT.